One sample yielded the 17 T cell receptor beta chains listed below, sequenced in a study of cytomegalovirus exposure and HLA in healthy donors. The PCR contained 60 Vbeta and 13 Jbeta primers. Here immunoSEQ multiplex PCR was the method, and the copy in TCRdb shows in-frame clones only, minus some. The repertoire holds around 190,000 clones, with around 77% as singletons. Sequenced sample: PBMCs. These receptors originate from a woman aged 30 to 39 in good health and CMV-seronegative.

About this clone itself: Other DNA sequences in this sample translate to the same CDR3. V is TRBV9 and J is TRBJ1-2; 8 nucleotides line up with TRBD1. In germline, CDR1 is SGDLS, CDR2 YYNGEE. This CDR3 region has 14 residues. The ends lost 4 bases at V and 2 bases at J; junction bases unmatched: 4. CDR3 coding DNA: TGTGCCAGCAGCAGTCGACAGGGGAACTATGGCTACACCTTC. This gives the protein CASSSRQGNYGYTF.

V is TRBV6-1 and J is TRBJ2-7; the D gene is possibly TRBD2 (6 bases). The ends were cut back, 1 base at V and 12 bases at J, with 19 bases in the middle. The CDR3 loop spans 14 amino acids. CDR1 is MNHNS, CDR2 SASEGT, per germline. In nucleotides, the CDR3 is TGTGCCAGCAGTGAAGTTTTCGGGTATCAGGGAGGGTACTTC. It specifies CASSEVFGYQGGYF.

The rearrangement links TRBV30 to TRBJ2-2; TRBD2 matches at 8 bases. Germline V gene sequence: CDR1 GTSNPN, CDR2 SVGIG (reference sequence). The CDR3 loop spans 14 amino acids. V lost 2 bases, J lost 4 bases, and 3 bases stayed unmatched. In nucleotides, the CDR3 is TGTGCCTGGAGTCCGGGGGGGGGCACCGGGGAGCTGTTTTTT. The encoded protein is CAWSPGGGTGELFF.

This sequence joins TRBV5-6 and TRBJ1-1, with D unclear. This CDR3 has 16 residues. The V end lost 2 bases, the J end lost 4 bases, and 18 bases lay between the germline ends. CDR1 and CDR2 (germline): SGHDT, YYEEEE. In nucleotides, the CDR3 is TGTGCCAGCAGCTTCTGGCCTCCCGAACAGATCACTGAAGCTTTCTTT. Its protein is CASSFWPPEQITEAFF.

This clone was counted a few times. This chain uses TRBV5-1 with TRBJ2-7, with TRBD2 matching 7 bases. Germline V gene lookup returns CDR1 SGHRS and CDR2 YFSETQ. Losses at the gene ends were 2 bases for V and 6 bases for J; bases not matched to a gene: 11. The CDR3 spans 15 residues. The CDR3 is CASSFRREGHFEQYF. The DNA for the CDR3 is TGCGCCAGCAGCTTTAGGAGGGAGGGCCATTTCGAGCAGTACTTC.

Only one count was recorded for this clone. V is TRBV6-5 and J is TRBJ1-1; D is undetermined. Trimming took 5 bases from V and 5 from J, leaving 12 bases between them. The CDR3 totals 13 residues. Germline loops: CDR1 MNHEY, CDR2 SVGAGI. The CDR3 region is CASSDRSRTEAFF. The CDR3 nucleotides are TGTGCCAGCAGTGACCGGAGCCGAACTGAAGCTTTCTTT.

The rearrangement uses TRBV4-1 and TRBJ2-7; the match to TRBD2 covers 9 bases. There are 18 residues in the CDR3. Germline V gene lookup returns CDR1 MGHRA and CDR2 YSYEKL. Unmatched junction bases numbered 10, after V lost 1 base and J lost 0 bases. CDR3 sequence: CASSQGPPLAGISYEQYF. CDR3 in DNA: TGCGCCAGCAGCCAAGGGCCCCCGCTAGCGGGGATCTCCTACGAGCAGTACTTC.

The V call is TRBV19, the J call TRBJ1-2, with TRBD1 as a possible D gene (5 bases). Germline V gene lookup returns CDR1 LNHDA and CDR2 SQIVND (reference sequence). V lost 4 bases to trimming and J lost 6 bases, with 21 bases between them. The CDR3 loop spans 16 amino acids. CDR3 in DNA: TGTGCCAGTAGTACAGGGTCGGATTTCTATCTTGATGGCTACACCTTC. It is translated as CASSTGSDFYLDGYTF.

With respect to this clone: At one end, the junction sequence differs from germline, possibly due to a read error. This chain uses TRBV7-7 with TRBJ1-1; D is unclear. There are 13 residues in the CDR3. Germline V lookup: CDR1 SSHAT, CDR2 FNYEAQ (reference sequence). The DNA of the CDR3 is TGTGCTAGCAGCACTACCCTGAACACTGAAGCTTTCTTT. Translated: CASSTTLNTEAFF.

This chain uses TRBV5-6 with TRBJ1-1; 11 positions agree with TRBD1. Germline CDR1 reads SGHDT; CDR2 reads YYEEEE. V lost 3 bases to trimming and J lost 6 bases; unmatched junction nucleotides: 7. The CDR3 is 15 residues long. Here the CDR3 DNA reads TGTGCCAGCAGCTACGGGACAGGGGGTCGAGCTGAAGCTTTCTTT. Translation: CASSYGTGGRAEAFF.

Written as DNA, the CDR3 is TGTGCCAGCAGTGCCTCCCCCGGCACCGGGGAGCTGTTTTTT. Amino acid sequence: CASSASPGTGELFF. The gene calls are TRBV6-4 and TRBJ2-2; D remains unclear. Germline V gene lookup returns CDR1 MRHNA and CDR2 SNTAGT. The CDR3 is 14 residues long. Trimming took off 4 bases at V and 4 bases at J, with 10 bases between the two ends.

In its sample, this clone was seen once. This rearrangement joins TRBV7-2 to TRBJ1-2; D gene unclear. The CDR3 length is 14 residues. CDR1 and CDR2 (germline): SGHTA, FQGNSA. V lost 4 bases and J 1 base, leaving 10 bases between the germline ends. The CDR3 coding sequence is TGTGCCAGCAGCTCAACCCCGGTTAACTATGGCTACACCTTC. It is translated as CASSSTPVNYGYTF.

The chain recombines TRBV6-6 with TRBJ2-2, with D possibly being TRBD2 (6 bases). Trimming removed 5 bases at V and 4 bases at J, with 14 bases between. Germline loops: CDR1 MNHNY, CDR2 SVGAGI (reference sequence). The length of the CDR3 is 15 residues. For the CDR3, the DNA is TGTGCCAGCAGTCGGGGGACGGATATCACCGGGGAGCTGTTTTTT. Translated: CASSRGTDITGELFF.

V usage is TRBV6-1 and J usage is TRBJ2-5, with D maybe TRBD2 (6 bases). Trimming took off 2 bases at V and 2 bases at J, with 12 bases between the two ends. Germline V gene sequence: CDR1 MNHNS, CDR2 SASEGT. This CDR3 is built from 15 residues. Here the CDR3 DNA reads TGTGCCAGCAGTGAATTGGTAGGGAGGCAAGAGACCCAGTACTTC. It specifies CASSELVGRQETQYF.

There are a few counts of this clone. The chain carries TRBV6-5 and TRBJ1-1; a possible D gene is TRBD1 (5 bases). CDR1 and CDR2 (germline): MNHEY, SVGAGI. The V and J ends lost 6 bases and 5 bases respectively, with 13 bases between them. CDR3 length: 13 amino acids. The CDR3 is CASSDSYRTEAFF. The CDR3 DNA reads as TGTGCCAGCAGCGACAGTTATCGGACTGAAGCTTTCTTT.

The chain employs TRBV6-6 and TRBJ1-6, with D maybe TRBD1 (6 bases). Per germline, CDR1 MNHNY and CDR2 SVGAGI (reference sequence). V was pared by 5 bases and J by 9 bases, with 17 bases between. This CDR3 comprises 15 residues. CDR3 DNA: TGTGCCAGCAGTCGCTCCGAAGGGGGTAGTTCACCCCTCCACTTT. This sequence encodes CASSRSEGGSSPLHF.

J is TRBJ1-3 and V is TRBV4-1; TRBD1 might be the D (5 bases). The V and J ends lost 0 bases and 0 bases respectively, with 9 bases between them. Germline V lookup: CDR1 MGHRA, CDR2 YSYEKL. The CDR3 is 16 amino acids. CDR3 amino acids: CASSQDLTVSGNTIYF. The CDR3 DNA sequence: TGCGCCAGCAGCCAAGATTTGACAGTCTCTGGAAACACCATATATTTT.